Listed below are T cell receptor beta chains from one sample, sequenced in a study of shared clonotypes between healthy human individuals. Clones were read by immunoSEQ multiplex PCR, and TCRdb kept only the in-frame ones, dropping some. The repertoire holds more than 2 million clones, with nearly 97% as singletons. Sequenced material: naive CD4+ T cells sorted from blood. All receptors derive from a man aged 18 to 29 in good health. Both conserved end residues are part of each CDR3. A D gene is named only where the DNA matches it firmly. A row's size may be missing; if present it is once, few, many or a size class.

D,J,V,size,DNA,CDR3
-,TRBJ1-2,TRBV30,-,TGTGCCTGGAGTACCCTTCACAGGGAGATAATCTATGGCTACACCTTC,CAWSTLHREIIYGYTF
-,TRBJ1-1,TRBV9,-,TGTGCCAGCAGTCATGGGGGGGACACTGAAGCTTTCTTT,CASSHGGDTEAFF
TRBD1,TRBJ2-5,TRBV2,-,TGTGCCAGCAGTGGCACCCTTAACAGGGGGCGCCGAGAGACCCAGTACTTC,CASSGTLNRGRRETQYF
-,TRBJ2-7,TRBV5-5,-,TGTGCCAGCAGCTTGGCCGGACAGCTTTACGAGCAGTACTTC,CASSLAGQLYEQYF
-,TRBJ1-1,TRBV28,-,TGTGCCAGCAGTTTATTATCAGGGACGGCTTTCTTT,CASSLLSGTAFF
-,TRBJ1-4,TRBV6-1,-,TGTGCCAGCAGCGGTGAGGTGGCAACTAATGAAAAACTGTTTTTT,CASSGEVATNEKLFF
-,TRBJ2-7,TRBV10-3,-,TGTGCCATCAGTGATGGGGAAGGGGCCCAGTACTTC,CAISDGEGAQYF
-,TRBJ2-2,TRBV27,-,TGTGCCAGCAGTCAGTACATGGCCGGGGAGCTGTTTTTT,CASSQYMAGELFF
-,TRBJ2-5,TRBV29-1,-,TGCAGCGCCGCTGGAGGGGGCGAGACCCAGTACTTC,CSAAGGGETQYF
-,TRBJ1-5,TRBV4-2,-,TGTGCCAGCAGCCAAATGGGTGGGCAGGCGAGCAATCAGCCCCAGCATTTT,CASSQMGGQASNQPQHF
-,TRBJ2-3,TRBV27,-,TGTGCCAGCAGTTTAACGCCCGGGACAGATACGCAGTATTTT,CASSLTPGTDTQYF
-,TRBJ2-7,TRBV7-2,-,TGTGCCAGCAGCTTAGCGCTTGGGGCAGGGGCCTACGAGCAGTACTTC,CASSLALGAGAYEQYF
TRBD1,TRBJ2-2,TRBV11-2,-,TGTGCCAGCAGTTTAACAGGGGTGTATGGCACCGGGGAGCTGTTTTTT,CASSLTGVYGTGELFF
-,TRBJ1-1,TRBV10-3,-,TGTGCCATCCGCGAGATGAACACTGAAGCTTTCTTT,CAIREMNTEAFF
TRBD2,TRBJ2-1,TRBV2,-,TGTGCCAGCAGTGTGGAGGGACTATATGACAATGAGCAGTTCTTC,CASSVEGLYDNEQFF
TRBD2,TRBJ2-2,TRBV7-9,-,TGTGCCAGCAGTCTAGGACTAGAGGACACCGGGGAGCTGTTTTTT,CASSLGLEDTGELFF
TRBD2,TRBJ2-7,TRBV4-2,-,TGTGCCAGCAGCCAACGGACTAGCGGGACCGAGCAGTACTTC,CASSQRTSGTEQYF
-,TRBJ1-3,TRBV30,-,TGTGCCTGGAGTGTTGTTGGTAACACCATATATTTT,CAWSVVGNTIYF
TRBD1,TRBJ2-4,TRBV7-2,-,TGTGCCAGCAGTTCCGACGGGACAGGGGGTAACATTCAGTACTTC,CASSSDGTGGNIQYF
-,TRBJ1-2,TRBV18,-,TGTGCCAGCTCAACGTTACCTAAGGAGGGTGGCTACACCTTC,CASSTLPKEGGYTF
-,TRBJ2-3,TRBV7-3,-,TGTGCCAGCAGCGTCGCCGGGGACACAGATACGCAGTATTTT,CASSVAGDTDTQYF
TRBD2,TRBJ2-3,TRBV6-5,-,TGTGCCAGCAGTAGCGGGAGGATCGGCACAGATACGCAGTATTTT,CASSSGRIGTDTQYF
TRBD2,TRBJ2-5,TRBV10-3,-,TGTGCCATCAGTGATCGGCTAGCGGGGGAGACCCAGTACTTC,CAISDRLAGETQYF
-,TRBJ2-7,TRBV4-1,-,TGCGCCAGCAGCCAAGATTGCAGATTC,CASSQDCRF
-,TRBJ2-5,TRBV18,-,TGTGCCAGCTCCCGGGAAGAGACCCAGTACTTC,CASSREETQYF
TRBD1,TRBJ2-5,TRBV19,-,TGTGCCAGTAGACTGGGCGGACAGGGGAAACAAGAGACCCAGTACTTC,CASRLGGQGKQETQYF
TRBD2,TRBJ2-7,TRBV18,-,TGTGCCAGCTCACCGGCCTCTAGCGGGAGTGACGAGCAGTACTTC,CASSPASSGSDEQYF
TRBD2,TRBJ2-5,TRBV2,-,TGTGCCAGCAGACGTCAGACTAGCGGTCAAGAGACCCAGTACTTC,CASRRQTSGQETQYF
TRBD1,TRBJ2-1,TRBV7-2,-,TGTGCCAGCAGCCGCGACAGGGGGAGTTATGAGCAGTTCTTC,CASSRDRGSYEQFF
TRBD2,TRBJ2-3,TRBV6-1,once,TGTGCCAGCAGTGCGCTGACCGGGACTAGCGGGGGGGAAGGAGATACGCAGTATTTT,CASSALTGTSGGEGDTQYF
TRBD1,TRBJ2-5,TRBV5-1,-,TGCGCCAGCAGCGCGACAGGGGGCGCAGTGAAAGAGACCCAGTACTTC,CASSATGGAVKETQYF
TRBD1,TRBJ1-3,TRBV27,once,TGTGCCAGCAGTCTAACGGGACAGGGGCCAAACACCATATATTTT,CASSLTGQGPNTIYF
TRBD2,TRBJ2-1,TRBV7-2,-,TGTGCCAGCAGTTTGAGCGGGAGGGACAATGAGCAGTTCTTC,CASSLSGRDNEQFF
-,TRBJ1-1,TRBV6-5,-,TGTGCCAGCAGTCACCGGGGGGGACCGAACACTGAAGCTTTCTTT,CASSHRGGPNTEAFF
-,TRBJ2-1,TRBV7-9,once,TGTGCCAGCAGCTCCGTTGGGCCCCGGGACTCGCGGGAAAGAGGGTTCTTC,CASSSVGPRDSRERGFF
TRBD2,TRBJ2-7,TRBV18,-,TGTGCCAGCTCACCACGAGGGCTAGCGGGGATCTACGAGCAGTACTTC,CASSPRGLAGIYEQYF
-,TRBJ1-2,TRBV5-1,-,TGCGCCAGCAGCTCCTCTGACTTCTATGGCTACACCTTC,CASSSSDFYGYTF
-,TRBJ2-5,TRBV20-1,-,TGCAGTGCGAGGACTGGAGAGACCCAGTACTTC,CSARTGETQYF
-,TRBJ1-2,TRBV6-1,-,TGTGCCAGCAGTGGAGGCGCGGGACTCCCCTTC,CASSGGAGLPF
-,TRBJ2-7,TRBV6-1,-,TGTGCCAGCAGTGCCAGGTACGAGCAGTACTTC,CASSARYEQYF
TRBD2,TRBJ2-1,TRBV19,-,TGTGCCAGTAGCGCTCCCCGGACTAGCGGCTACAATGAGCAGTTCTTC,CASSAPRTSGYNEQFF
TRBD2,TRBJ2-3,TRBV18,-,TGTGCCAGCTCAGAATCCGGGACTAGCGGGCGGATCCCCCTCAGCACAGATACGCAGTATTTT,CASSESGTSGRIPLSTDTQYF
-,TRBJ1-1,TRBV28,-,TGTGCCAGCAGTTTGAGGGGAACTGAAGCTTTCTTT,CASSLRGTEAFF
-,TRBJ1-5,TRBV6-1,-,TGTGCCAGCAGTGAAAGGTTGGCTAGCAATCAGCCCCAGCATTTT,CASSERLASNQPQHF
-,TRBJ1-2,TRBV6-6,-,TGTGCCAGCAGCCTAAACAGGGTAGCCCTCTATGGCTACACCTTC,CASSLNRVALYGYTF
TRBD2,TRBJ2-5,TRBV7-2,-,TGTGCCAGCAGCTTAGACGGGACTAGCGGCCTCCAAGAGACCCAGTACTTC,CASSLDGTSGLQETQYF
-,TRBJ2-7,TRBV6-6,-,TGTGCCAGCGAGGGCAACTACGAGCAGTACTTC,CASEGNYEQYF
-,TRBJ1-1,TRBV5-4,-,TGTGCCAGCAGCTTGGGGGGTAGGGTGAACACTGAAGCTTTCTTT,CASSLGGRVNTEAFF
-,TRBJ1-4,TRBV7-9,-,TGTGCCAGCAGCGCAGCCGGCGGGGAGGTTCGTGAAAAACTGTTTTTT,CASSAAGGEVREKLFF